This T cell receptor (beta chain) was identified during a study of T cell responses to AZD1222 COVID-19 vaccine. Clones were read by immunoSEQ multiplex PCR, and TCRdb kept only the in-frame ones, dropping some. The sample has around 130,000 clones, more than 90% seen once. The study's findings and limits: Spike-specific TCR depth and breadth grew after two AZD1222 doses. Baseline serostatus was positive in only a handful of AZD1222 recipients. Mapped onto spike, vaccine-associated CD4 TCRs spanned it and were dominant at 160-218 and 743-854. Variant regions that are unmutated are reportedly the target of nearly half of spike-specific TCRs.

Notes on this clone: The antigen is unknown.

V lost 5 bases and J 10 bases, leaving 9 bases between the germline ends. The CDR3 has 12 amino acids. This clonotype originated in an adult who received the AZD1222 COVID-19 vaccine. Sequenced here: peripheral blood, sampled 28 days after the second AZD1222 dose. V gene TRBV12-3 or TRBV12-4 combines with J gene TRBJ1-6, with D uncertain. CDR3 sequence: CASSRTSSPLHF. CDR3 in DNA: TGTGCCAGCAGTCGGACTTCCTCACCCCTCCACTTT.